This entry lists 9 T cell receptor beta chains sequenced from one sample in a study of T cell responses to AZD1222 COVID-19 vaccine (dated by TCRdb to about 2021). The intended sense of this specimen's time point label: baseline before first vaccination. This specimen's treatment or condition label, interpreted: meningococcal conjugate vaccine given as trial control. The library was made by the immunoSEQ multiplex PCR assay. This immuneACCESS table, as held by TCRdb, lists in-frame sequences with V and J called but not all clones. Of the missing ones, under half trace to an unresolved V gene in checked studies; the others have no known cause. Recorded for this sample are under 150,000 clones; about 88% of them occurred a single time. Roughly 20% of the sample comes from the top ten. The sample in question was peripheral blood, obtained on day 0 of MenACWY control vaccination. The receptors stem from an adult in good health.

V gene TRBV24-1 combines with J gene TRBJ1-2; 7 positions match TRBD1. The germline CDR1 and CDR2 sequences are KGHDR and SFDVKD. The V and J ends lost 9 bases and 8 bases, in that order; junction bases with no gene match: 14. The CDR3 spans 14 residues. CDR3 loop: CATCPGTATGGYTF. The DNA for the CDR3 is TGTGCCACCTGTCCTGGGACAGCAACCGGGGGCTACACCTTC.

This rearrangement joins TRBV5-1 to TRBJ1-4, with a possible D match to TRBD1 (5 bases). V was cut by 7 bases and J by 1 base, with 23 bases left in between. The CDR3 length is 18 residues. CDR1 is SGHRS, CDR2 YFSETQ, per germline. The CDR3 region is CASSREGSFEITNEKLFF. CDR3 sequence (DNA): TGCGCCAGCTCCCGGGAGGGGTCGTTTGAGATAACTAATGAAAAACTGTTTTTT.

V is TRBV28 and J is TRBJ2-7; tentatively, D is TRBD2 (5 bases). Germline V CDR1 and CDR2: MDHEN, SYDVKM. This CDR3 has 15 amino acids. Trimming stripped 7 bases from V and 2 bases from J, with 18 bases between. The CDR3 protein is CASTSTGLPTYEQYF. The CDR3 DNA reads TGTGCCAGCACCTCGACGGGGTTGCCGACCTACGAGCAGTACTTC.

This chain uses TRBV5-1 with TRBJ1-2; D unresolved. The germline gives CDR1 SGHRS, CDR2 YFSETQ. The ends were cut back, 4 bases at V and 8 bases at J, with 15 bases in the middle. The CDR3 is 13 residues long. The CDR3 protein is CASSLWAGRGYTF. The CDR3, as DNA: TGCGCCAGCAGCCTATGGGCCGGGAGAGGCTACACCTTC.

The chain couples TRBV7-9 to TRBJ2-7; 7 positions match TRBD1. V lost 5 bases, J lost 4 bases, and 14 bases stayed unmatched. The CDR3 has 16 residues. Germline V gene sequence: CDR1 SEHNR, CDR2 FQNEAQ (reference sequence). CDR3 DNA sequence: TGTGCCAGCAGCCCAAGCCAGGGACAGACTTTTTACGAGCAGTACTTC. The encoded protein is CASSPSQGQTFYEQYF.

This clone was detected once. This sequence joins TRBV2 and TRBJ1-2; possible D gene TRBD1, 6 bases. Trimming took 6 bases from V and 4 from J, leaving 18 bases between them. Looked up from germline, CDR1 is SNHLY and CDR2 is FYNNEI. The CDR3 has 15 amino acids. The CDR3 reads CASRGAGASGYGYTF. The CDR3 bases are TGTGCCAGCAGGGGGGCCGGGGCGTCGGGCTATGGCTACACCTTC.

This chain links TRBV7-9 with TRBJ2-7; 7 positions agree with TRBD1. Looked up from germline, CDR1 is SEHNR and CDR2 is FQNEAQ (reference sequence). The CDR3 has 14 amino acids. The V gene end was trimmed by 5 bases and the J gene end by 8 bases; junction bases not matched to a gene: 12. The CDR3 region is CASSDRDRLLKQYF. DNA for the CDR3: TGTGCCAGCAGCGATAGGGACAGACTTTTGAAGCAGTACTTC.

The chain recombines TRBV6-2 or TRBV6-3 with TRBJ1-2; D uncertain. Germline V CDR1 and CDR2: MNHEY, SVGEGT. This CDR3 is built from 14 residues. Trimming removed 6 bases at V and 4 bases at J, with 15 bases between. As DNA, the CDR3 is TGTGCCAGCAGCCGACCAGAGAACCTCTATGGCTACACCTTC. This gives the protein CASSRPENLYGYTF.

The V gene is TRBV29-1, the J gene TRBJ2-3, with no clear D. The CDR3 extends over 11 amino acids. Germline V gene lookup returns CDR1 SQVTM and CDR2 ANQGSEA. Trimming took off 4 bases at V and 5 bases at J, with 7 bases between the two ends. CDR3 residues: CSVVWGDTQYF. DNA of the CDR3: TGCAGCGTTGTTTGGGGAGATACGCAGTATTTT.